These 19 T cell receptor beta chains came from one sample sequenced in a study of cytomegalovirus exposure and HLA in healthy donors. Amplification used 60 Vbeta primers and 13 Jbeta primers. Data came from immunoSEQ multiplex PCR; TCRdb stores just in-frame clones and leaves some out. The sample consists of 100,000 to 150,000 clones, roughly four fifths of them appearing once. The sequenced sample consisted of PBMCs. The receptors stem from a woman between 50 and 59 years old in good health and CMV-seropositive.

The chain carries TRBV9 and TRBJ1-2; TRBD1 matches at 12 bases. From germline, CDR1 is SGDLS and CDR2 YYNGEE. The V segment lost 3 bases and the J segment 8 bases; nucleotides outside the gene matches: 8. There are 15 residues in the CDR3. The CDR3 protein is CASSDPGQGAGGYTF. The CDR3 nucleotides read TGTGCCAGCAGCGACCCGGGACAGGGGGCGGGAGGCTACACCTTC.

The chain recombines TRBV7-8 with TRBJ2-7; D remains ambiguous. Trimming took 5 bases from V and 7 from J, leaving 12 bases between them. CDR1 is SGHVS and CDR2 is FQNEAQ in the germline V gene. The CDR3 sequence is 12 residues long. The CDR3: CASSPSGGEQYF. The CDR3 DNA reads TGTGCCAGCAGCCCCTCGGGTGGAGAGCAGTACTTC. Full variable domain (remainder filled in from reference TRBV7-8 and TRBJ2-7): GAGVSQSPRYKVAKRGQDVALRCDPISGHVSLFWYQQALGQGPEFLTYFQNEAQLDKSGLPSDRFFAERPEGSVSTLKIQRTQQEDSAVYLCASSPSGGEQYFGPGTRLTVT.

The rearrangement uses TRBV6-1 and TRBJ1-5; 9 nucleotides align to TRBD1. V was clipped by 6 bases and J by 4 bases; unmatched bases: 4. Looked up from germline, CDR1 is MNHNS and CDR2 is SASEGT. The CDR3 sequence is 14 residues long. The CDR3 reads CASSRGQGNQPQHF. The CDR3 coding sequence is TGTGCCAGCAGCCGCGGACAGGGGAATCAGCCCCAGCATTTT.

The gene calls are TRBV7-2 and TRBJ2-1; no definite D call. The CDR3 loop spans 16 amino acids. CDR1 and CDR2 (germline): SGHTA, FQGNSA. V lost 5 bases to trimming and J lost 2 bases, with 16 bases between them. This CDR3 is CASSPPGPQAYNEQFF. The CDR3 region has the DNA TGTGCCAGCAGCCCCCCCGGCCCTCAGGCCTACAATGAGCAGTTCTTC.

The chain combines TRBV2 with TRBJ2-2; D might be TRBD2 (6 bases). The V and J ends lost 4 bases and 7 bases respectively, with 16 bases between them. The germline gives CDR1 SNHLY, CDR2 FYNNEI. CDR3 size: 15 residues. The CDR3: CASSGERGGGGELFF. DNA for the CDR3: TGTGCCAGCAGTGGGGAAAGGGGAGGTGGCGGGGAGCTGTTTTTT.

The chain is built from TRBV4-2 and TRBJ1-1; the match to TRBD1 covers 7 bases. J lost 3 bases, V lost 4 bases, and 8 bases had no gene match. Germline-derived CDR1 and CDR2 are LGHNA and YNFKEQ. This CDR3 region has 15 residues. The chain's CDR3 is CASSRTTGEDTEAFF. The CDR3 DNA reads TGTGCCAGCAGCCGAACCACAGGGGAGGACACTGAAGCTTTCTTT.

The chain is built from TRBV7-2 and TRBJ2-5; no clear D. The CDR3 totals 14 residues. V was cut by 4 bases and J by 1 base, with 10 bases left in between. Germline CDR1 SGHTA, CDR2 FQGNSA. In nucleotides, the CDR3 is TGTGCCAGCAGCTCCCTGAGGAGCCAAGAGACCCAGTACTTC. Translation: CASSSLRSQETQYF. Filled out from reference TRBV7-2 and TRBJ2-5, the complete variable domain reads GAGVSQSPSNKVTEKGKDVELRCDPISGHTALYWYRQSLGQGLEFLIYFQGNSAPDKSGLPSDRFSAERTGGSVSTLTIQRTQQEDSAVYLCASSSLRSQETQYFGPGTRLLVL.

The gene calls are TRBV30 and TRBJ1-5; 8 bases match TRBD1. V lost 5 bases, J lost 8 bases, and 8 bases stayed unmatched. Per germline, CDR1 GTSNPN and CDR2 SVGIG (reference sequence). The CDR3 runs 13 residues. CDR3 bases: TGTGCCTGGGGACAGGGAGGTGGAGAGCCCCAGCATTTT. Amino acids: CAWGQGGGEPQHF.

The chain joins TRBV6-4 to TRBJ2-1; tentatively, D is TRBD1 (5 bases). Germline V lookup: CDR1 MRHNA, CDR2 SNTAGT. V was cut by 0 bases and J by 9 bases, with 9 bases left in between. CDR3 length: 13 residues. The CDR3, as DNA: TGTGCCAGCAGTGACTCGACCAGGGCTGAGCAGTTCTTC. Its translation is CASSDSTRAEQFF.

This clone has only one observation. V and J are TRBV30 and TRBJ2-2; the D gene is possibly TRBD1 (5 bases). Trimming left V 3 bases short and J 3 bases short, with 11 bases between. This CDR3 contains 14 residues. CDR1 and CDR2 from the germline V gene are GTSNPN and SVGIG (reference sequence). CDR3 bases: TGTGCCTGGAGGATGGACACTCACACCGGGGAGCTGTTTTTT. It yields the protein CAWRMDTHTGELFF.

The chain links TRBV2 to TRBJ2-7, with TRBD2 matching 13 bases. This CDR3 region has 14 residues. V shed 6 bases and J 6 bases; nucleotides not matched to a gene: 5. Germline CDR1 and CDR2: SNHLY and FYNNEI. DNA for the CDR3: TGTGCCAGCAGACTACTAGCGGGGGGGCGCGAGCAGTACTTC. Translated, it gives CASRLLAGGREQYF.

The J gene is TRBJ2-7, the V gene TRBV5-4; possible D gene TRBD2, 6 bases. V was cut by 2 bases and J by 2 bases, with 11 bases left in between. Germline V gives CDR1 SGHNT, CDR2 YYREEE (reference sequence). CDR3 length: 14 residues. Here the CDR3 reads CASSLEGEAYEQYF. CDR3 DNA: TGTGCCAGCAGCTTAGAAGGGGAGGCCTACGAGCAGTACTTC.

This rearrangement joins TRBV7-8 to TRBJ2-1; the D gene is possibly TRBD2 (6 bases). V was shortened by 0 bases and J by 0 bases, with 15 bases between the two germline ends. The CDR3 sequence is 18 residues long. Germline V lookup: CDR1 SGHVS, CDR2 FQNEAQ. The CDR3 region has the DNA TGTGCCAGCAGCTTAGCTAGCGGACCCACGGGCTCCTACAATGAGCAGTTCTTC. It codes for CASSLASGPTGSYNEQFF.

CDR3 in amino acids: CASSMGTGYMKPQHF. CDR3 bases: TGTGCCAGTAGTATGGGCACAGGGTACATGAAGCCCCAGCATTTT. The chain links TRBV19 to TRBJ1-5; tentatively, D is TRBD1 (6 bases). Between the trimmed V and J ends, which lost 3 bases and 8 bases, there was a span of 17 bases. The germline gives CDR1 LNHDA, CDR2 SQIVND (reference sequence). There are 15 residues in the CDR3.

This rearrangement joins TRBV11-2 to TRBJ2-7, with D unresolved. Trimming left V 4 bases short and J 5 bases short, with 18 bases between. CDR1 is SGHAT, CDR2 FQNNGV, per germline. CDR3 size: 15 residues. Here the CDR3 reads CASSWPGGRSNEQYF. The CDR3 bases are TGTGCCAGCAGCTGGCCGGGTGGAAGAAGCAACGAGCAGTACTTC. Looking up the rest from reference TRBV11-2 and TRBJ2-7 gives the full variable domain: EAGVAQSPRYKIIEKRQSVAFWCNPISGHATLYWYQQILGQGPKLLIQFQNNGVVDDSQLPKDRFSAERLKGVDSTLKIQPAKLEDSAVYLCASSWPGGRSNEQYFGPGTRLTVT.

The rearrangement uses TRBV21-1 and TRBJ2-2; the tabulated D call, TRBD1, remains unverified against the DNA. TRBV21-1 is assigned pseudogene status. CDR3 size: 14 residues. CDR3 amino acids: CASQDRGGTGELFF. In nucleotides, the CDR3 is TGTGCCAGCCAGGACAGGGGGGGGACCGGGGAGCTGTTTTTT.

The CDR3 coding sequence is TGTGCCAGCAGTGAGGAGGACAGCTTCACAGATACGCAGTATTTT. This codes for CASSEEDSFTDTQYF. The J gene is TRBJ2-3, the V gene TRBV6-4; the D gene is possibly TRBD1 (6 bases). Germline V gene data show CDR1 as MRHNA and CDR2 as SNTAGT. V lost 3 bases, J lost 2 bases, and 12 bases lay in between. This CDR3 contains 15 residues.

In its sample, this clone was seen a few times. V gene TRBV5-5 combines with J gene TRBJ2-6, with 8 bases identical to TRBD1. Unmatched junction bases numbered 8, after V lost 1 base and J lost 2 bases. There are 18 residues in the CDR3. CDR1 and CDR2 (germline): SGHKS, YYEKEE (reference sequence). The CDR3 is CASSLSRQGSPGANVLTF. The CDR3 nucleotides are TGTGCCAGCAGCTTGTCGCGACAGGGGTCCCCTGGGGCCAACGTCCTGACTTTC.

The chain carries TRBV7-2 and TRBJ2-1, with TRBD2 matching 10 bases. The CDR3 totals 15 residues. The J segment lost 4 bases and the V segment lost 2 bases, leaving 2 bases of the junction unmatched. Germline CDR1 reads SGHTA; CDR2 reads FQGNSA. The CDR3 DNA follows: TGTGCCAGCAGCTTAAGCGGGGGGGGGTACAATGAGCAGTTCTTC. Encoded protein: CASSLSGGGYNEQFF.